The 13 T cell receptor beta chains given below trace back to one sample, sequenced in a study of T cells in Graves' hyperthyroidism and ophthalmopathy. From RNA transcripts, TCR beta CDR3 regions were amplified. Initially, a first-round RT-PCR of the TCR CDR3 employed the HTBI primer set. TCRdb processed the multiplex PCR reads anew with MiXCR; each CDR3 protein has one entry. Counted here are around 350,000 distinct CDR3 sequences, just under 25% occurring once; the ten biggest clones make up 73%. Sequencing used blood. Every receptor here comes from a middle-aged man with Graves' hyperthyroidism.

V usage is TRBV11-2 and J usage is TRBJ2-3, with 10 bases lining up with TRBD2. The CDR3 contains 19 residues. J gave up 1 base and V 5 bases, and 15 bases lay outside the gene matches. Germline CDR1 and CDR2: SGHAT and FQNNGV. CDR3 loop: CASSLLPSGSWPGTDTQYF. As DNA, the CDR3 is TGTGCCAGCAGCCTACTGCCTAGCGGGAGTTGGCCCGGCACAGATACGCAGTATTTT. The entire variable domain, with the rest obtained from reference TRBV11-2 and TRBJ2-3, is as follows: EAGVAQSPRYKIIEKRQSVAFWCNPISGHATLYWYQQILGQGPKLLIQFQNNGVVDDSQLPKDRFSAERLKGVDSTLKIQPAKLEDSAVYLCASSLLPSGSWPGTDTQYFGPGTRLTVL.

This clonotype occurred once. This chain joins TRBV6-5 and TRBJ1-5, with a possible D match to TRBD1 (6 bases). Germline assignment: CDR1 MNHEY and CDR2 SVGAGI. CDR3 size: 13 residues. Trimming pared 8 bases from V and 3 bases from J, leaving 11 bases between. The CDR3 sequence: CASGWGHNQPQHF. CDR3 DNA: TGTGCCAGCGGTTGGGGACACAATCAGCCCCAGCATTTT.

This clonotype occurred a few times. J is TRBJ1-1 and V is TRBV2; D might be TRBD1 (5 bases). CDR3 length: 15 residues. V was trimmed by 8 bases and J by 1 base, leaving 17 bases between them. Germline values: CDR1 SNHLY, CDR2 FYNNEI. DNA for the CDR3: TGTGCCAGCGGGTTAGGGGTTGAAGGGAACACTGAAGCTTTCTTT. Amino acids: CASGLGVEGNTEAFF. The full variable domain, its missing parts supplied by reference TRBV2 and TRBJ1-1, is EPEVTQTPSHQVTQMGQEVILRCVPISNHLYFYWYRQILGQKVEFLVSFYNNEISEKSEIFDDQFSVERPDGSNFTLKIRSTKLEDSAMYFCASGLGVEGNTEAFFGQGTRLTVV.

The chain is built from TRBV28 and TRBJ1-4; TRBD1 is a possible D gene (6 bases). The length of the CDR3 is 14 residues. CDR1 is MDHEN and CDR2 is SYDVKM in the germline V gene. V was cut by 11 bases and J by 3 bases, with 16 bases left in between. CDR3: CAAKGGGPNEKLFF. The CDR3 region has the DNA TGTGCCGCGAAAGGGGGTGGACCTAATGAAAAACTGTTTTTT.

This clonotype was found a few times. This sequence joins TRBV7-8 and TRBJ1-1; tentatively, D is TRBD1 (5 bases). The V end was cut by 7 bases, the J end by 4 bases, with 13 bases between. Germline CDR1 and CDR2: SGHVS and FQNEAQ. The length of the CDR3 is 13 residues. CDR3 amino acids: CASTLVGGTEAFF. Written as DNA, the CDR3 is TGTGCCAGCACGCTTGTTGGGGGCACTGAAGCTTTCTTT. Filled out from reference TRBV7-8 and TRBJ1-1, the complete variable domain reads GAGVSQSPRYKVAKRGQDVALRCDPISGHVSLFWYQQALGQGPEFLTYFQNEAQLDKSGLPSDRFFAERPEGSVSTLKIQRTQQEDSAVYLCASTLVGGTEAFFGQGTRLTVV.

This clonotype was detected a few times. The chain carries TRBV7-9 and TRBJ2-7, with no clear D. The CDR3 consists of 15 residues. Germline-derived CDR1 and CDR2 are SEHNR and FQNEAQ (reference sequence). V lost 5 bases and J 2 bases, leaving 16 bases between the germline ends. The CDR3: CASSISGASTYEQYF. The CDR3 DNA reads as TGTGCCAGCAGCATTAGTGGCGCCAGTACCTACGAGCAGTACTTC.

V is TRBV15 and J is TRBJ1-2, with D unresolved. V gave up 0 bases and J gave up 6 bases, with 14 bases separating them. The germline CDR1 and CDR2 sequences are LNHNV and YYDKDF (reference sequence). The length of the CDR3 is 15 residues. The CDR3 coding sequence is TGTGCCACCAGCAGAGATCTAACCAGGACCCATGGCTACACCTTC. Protein: CATSRDLTRTHGYTF.

The chain has TRBV6-5 and TRBJ1-1; D gene ambiguous. V was pared by 1 base and J by 4 bases, with 13 bases between. Germline CDR1 reads MNHEY; CDR2 reads SVGAGI. The CDR3 runs to 15 residues. DNA of the CDR3: TGTGCCAGCAGTTACTTTTCTAATATCGGCACTGAAGCTTTCTTT. Amino acid sequence: CASSYFSNIGTEAFF.

The chain uses TRBV3-1 and TRBJ2-7, with 7 bases identical to TRBD1. The J segment lost 3 bases and the V segment lost 3 bases, leaving 2 bases of the junction unmatched. The length of the CDR3 is 13 residues. Germline CDR1 reads LGHDT; CDR2 reads YNNKEL (reference sequence). This CDR3 reads CASSHGDSYEQYF. The CDR3 coding sequence is TGTGCCAGCAGCCATGGGGACAGCTACGAGCAGTACTTC.

The V and J genes are TRBV19 and TRBJ1-5; D gene ambiguous. The CDR3 has 16 amino acids. V dropped 0 bases and J dropped 1 base, with 10 bases sitting between them. In germline, CDR1 is LNHDA, CDR2 SQIVND (reference sequence). DNA for the CDR3: TGTGCCAGTAGTATAGAGTCCAGGCTGAGCAATCAGCCCCAGCATTTT. Translating gives CASSIESRLSNQPQHF.

This clonotype was seen ten or more times. The gene calls are TRBV2 and TRBJ2-7, with a weak D call TRBD1 (5 bases). Germline CDR1 and CDR2: SNHLY and FYNNEI. CDR3 length equals 16 residues. V was pared by 7 bases and J by 3 bases, with 22 bases between. CDR3 in amino acids: CASIWGGNPPIYEQYF. The DNA of the CDR3 is TGTGCCAGCATATGGGGCGGAAATCCACCGATCTACGAGCAGTACTTC.

The rearrangement links TRBV14 to TRBJ2-1; 15 positions agree with TRBD2. CDR1 and CDR2 (germline): SGHDN, FVKESK. The CDR3 is 21 residues long. V lost 0 bases to trimming and J lost 5 bases; unmatched junction nucleotides: 14. CDR3 nucleotides: TGTGCCAGCAGCCAAGATCCTCGGACTAGCGGGAGGGCCAATTTAAACAATGAGCAGTTCTTC. Amino acids: CASSQDPRTSGRANLNNEQFF.

This clonotype showed up just a few times. The chain combines TRBV5-6 with TRBJ2-6, with TRBD1 as a possible D gene (5 bases). The length of the CDR3 is 15 residues. Looked up from germline, CDR1 is SGHDT and CDR2 is YYEEEE. V lost 1 base to trimming and J lost 4 bases, with 9 bases between them. The DNA of the CDR3 is TGTGCCAGCAGCTTGAGGCGGACAGGGGCCAACGTCCTGACTTTC. Translation gives CASSLRRTGANVLTF.